This is a list of T cell receptor beta chains from one sample in a study of blood T cell repertoires in COVID-19. Measured with immunoSEQ multiplex PCR; TCRdb has only the in-frame clones, and not every one. The table shows 200,000 to 250,000 clones, with around 86% occurring only once. Material for sequencing was peripheral blood. All receptors derive from a woman aged 25 to 39 who had recovered from COVID-19. Both conserved end residues are part of each CDR3. A D gene is named only where the DNA matches it firmly. Clone size is not always given. Where it is, it says once, few, many or a class for expanded clones.

.,TRBJ1-5,TRBV6-2/TRBV6-3,few,CASSPDRIQPQHF,TGTGCCAGCAGCCCTGACAGGATCCAGCCCCAGCATTTT
TRBD1,TRBJ2-3,TRBV5-6,.,CASRAAGGGDTQYF,TGTGCCAGCAGGGCCGCAGGGGGCGGTGATACGCAGTATTTT
.,TRBJ2-2,TRBV7-7,.,CASSSLTGTDTGELFF,TGTGCCAGCAGCTCACTCACAGGAACGGACACCGGGGAGCTGTTTTTT
.,TRBJ2-3,TRBV5-1,.,CASSSVQGFTDTQYF,TGCGCCAGCAGCTCCGTACAGGGTTTCACAGATACGCAGTATTTT
.,TRBJ2-3,TRBV2,.,CASRRISTDTQYF,TGTGCCAGCAGGCGGATAAGCACAGATACGCAGTATTTT
.,TRBJ1-5,TRBV2,few,CASCESYSNQPQHF,TGTGCCAGTTGCGAGTCATATAGCAATCAGCCCCAGCATTTT
TRBD1,TRBJ1-6,TRBV3-1/TRBV3-2,.,CASSNRGSNSPLHF,TGTGCCAGCAGCAACAGGGGGTCGAATTCACCCCTCCACTTT
.,TRBJ2-1,TRBV12-3/TRBV12-4,.,CASLELSYNEQFF,TGTGCCAGCCTCGAGCTCTCCTACAATGAGCAGTTCTTC
TRBD1,TRBJ2-1,TRBV7-9,few,CASERGQGQFF,TGTGCCAGCGAAAGGGGGCAGGGGCAGTTCTTC
.,TRBJ1-6,TRBV2,.,CASRERGSSNSPLHF,TGTGCCAGCAGGGAGCGGGGTTCCTCCAATTCACCCCTCCACTTT
.,TRBJ2-2,TRBV12-3/TRBV12-4,.,CASSFLLTGELFF,TGTGCCAGCAGTTTTTTACTTACCGGGGAGCTGTTTTTT
TRBD1,TRBJ1-4,TRBV19,.,CASSLGQGDEKLFF,TGTGCCAGTAGCCTGGGACAGGGAGATGAAAAACTGTTTTTT
TRBD2,TRBJ2-1,TRBV5-5,once,CASSLGLRSSGDNEQFF,TGTGCCAGCAGCTTGGGACTCCGGTCTAGCGGGGACAATGAGCAGTTCTTC
TRBD1,TRBJ1-1,TRBV5-8,.,CASSPGQGGTEAFF,TGTGCCAGCAGCCCCGGACAGGGCGGGACTGAAGCTTTCTTT
TRBD1,TRBJ1-2,TRBV7-2,.,CASSINRGGYGYTF,TGTGCCAGCAGCATCAACAGGGGTGGATATGGCTACACCTTC
TRBD1,TRBJ1-6,TRBV14,once,CASSQAGGYNSPLHF,TGTGCCAGCAGCCAGGCAGGGGGATATAATTCACCCCTCCACTTT
.,TRBJ2-7,TRBV19,.,CASSITTGEYEQYF,TGTGCCAGTAGTATAACGACAGGAGAGTACGAGCAGTACTTC
TRBD1,TRBJ2-2,TRBV10-3,.,CAISQGENTGELFF,TGTGCCATCAGCCAGGGGGAGAACACCGGGGAGCTGTTTTTT
.,TRBJ2-3,TRBV3-1/TRBV3-2,.,CASSQDRRADTQYF,TGTGCCAGCAGCCAAGATCGCCGGGCAGATACGCAGTATTTT
TRBD1,TRBJ2-1,TRBV5-1,.,CASSPRQGGDEQFF,TGCGCCAGCAGCCCGCGACAGGGTGGGGATGAGCAGTTCTTC
.,TRBJ1-1,TRBV20-1,.,CSAPGGTEAFF,TGCAGTGCCCCCGGAGGAACTGAAGCTTTCTTT
.,TRBJ1-5,TRBV27,.,CASSSVGLNQPQHF,TGTGCCAGCAGTTCAGTCGGGTTAAATCAGCCCCAGCATTTT
TRBD1,TRBJ1-5,TRBV19,.,CASSIGQGVSQPQHF,TGTGCCAGTAGTATCGGACAGGGGGTCAGTCAGCCCCAGCATTTT
TRBD2,TRBJ2-1,TRBV4-2,.,CASSQDWSVGGNEQFF,TGTGCCAGCAGCCAAGATTGGTCAGTGGGGGGGAATGAGCAGTTCTTC
TRBD1,TRBJ2-7,TRBV10-3,.,CAISERDRGYEQYF,TGTGCCATCAGTGAGCGAGACAGGGGATACGAGCAGTACTTC
TRBD1,TRBJ1-4,TRBV9,.,CASSPRQGANEKLFF,TGTGCCAGCAGCCCCCGACAGGGGGCAAATGAAAAACTGTTTTTT
TRBD1,TRBJ1-2,TRBV5-5,.,CASSSMTGGAVFGYTF,TGTGCCAGCAGCTCCATGACAGGGGGCGCCGTCTTTGGCTACACCTTC
.,TRBJ2-7,TRBV18,.,CASSIAVGEQYF,TGTGCCAGCTCGATCGCGGTCGGCGAGCAGTACTTC
.,TRBJ1-5,TRBV7-2,.,CASSPSGRSFTTSNQPQHF,TGTGCCAGCAGCCCAAGCGGTAGGAGTTTTACGACTAGCAATCAGCCCCAGCATTTT
TRBD1,TRBJ1-1,TRBV7-9,.,CASGDSGNTEAFF,TGTGCCAGCGGGGACAGTGGGAACACTGAAGCTTTCTTT
.,TRBJ2-7,TRBV3-1/TRBV3-2,.,CASSQDQGSYEQYF,TGTGCCAGCAGCCAAGACCAGGGCTCCTACGAGCAGTACTTC
.,TRBJ2-1,TRBV12-3/TRBV12-4,.,CASRWHNEQFF,TGTGCCAGCAGGTGGCACAATGAGCAGTTCTTC
.,TRBJ1-1,TRBV7-9,.,CASSLRLPASEAFF,TGTGCCAGCAGCTTAAGACTGCCAGCCAGTGAAGCTTTCTTT
TRBD1,TRBJ1-2,TRBV27,few,CASSPRPTGIYGYTF,TGTGCCAGCAGTCCGCGCCCGACAGGGATCTATGGCTACACCTTC
TRBD2,TRBJ2-1,TRBV7-2,.,CASRRLAGGYNEQFF,TGTGCCAGCAGGCGGCTAGCGGGGGGATACAATGAGCAGTTCTTC
TRBD2,TRBJ2-3,TRBV4-2,.,CASSQDSASGGAGDTQYF,TGTGCCAGCAGCCAAGATAGCGCTAGCGGGGGGGCGGGGGATACGCAGTATTTT
TRBD1,TRBJ1-1,TRBV5-1,.,CASSQGENTEAFF,TGCGCCAGCAGCCAGGGGGAGAACACTGAAGCTTTCTTT
.,TRBJ2-7,TRBV19,.,CASSARGGIGYEQYF,TGTGCCAGTAGTGCCCGAGGAGGGATTGGCTACGAGCAGTACTTC
.,TRBJ2-2,TRBV5-6,.,CASSTRDIAGELFF,TGTGCCAGCAGCACACGGGACATTGCTGGGGAGCTGTTTTTT
.,TRBJ2-7,TRBV29-1,.,CSVLGGSGYEQYF,TGCAGCGTTCTCGGGGGTTCGGGCTACGAGCAGTACTTC
.,TRBJ1-1,TRBV5-1,once,CASSLQVMNTEAFF,TGCGCCAGCAGCTTACAGGTCATGAACACTGAAGCTTTCTTT
TRBD1,TRBJ1-4,TRBV15,.,CATSRPQGANEKLFF,TGTGCCACCAGCCGGCCCCAGGGGGCTAATGAAAAACTGTTTTTT
.,TRBJ2-1,TRBV7-6,.,CASSFWKGVDNEQFF,TGTGCCAGCAGCTTCTGGAAGGGGGTTGACAATGAGCAGTTCTTC
TRBD1,TRBJ1-4,TRBV5-4,.,CASSLIGQVEEKLFF,TGTGCCAGCAGCTTGATTGGACAGGTCGAAGAAAAACTGTTTTTT
TRBD2,TRBJ2-3,TRBV5-6,.,CASSSLAGGITDTQYF,TGTGCCAGCAGCTCCCTAGCGGGGGGGATCACAGATACGCAGTATTTT
.,TRBJ1-2,TRBV5-5,.,CASSLEQGYGYTF,TGTGCCAGCAGCTTGGAACAGGGCTATGGCTACACCTTC
.,TRBJ2-5,TRBV6-2/TRBV6-3,.,CASNPCPGKYF,TGTGCCAGCAACCCCTGCCCGGGGAAGTACTTC
.,TRBJ1-6,TRBV6-5,.,CASAAGRLNSPLHF,TGTGCCAGCGCGGCGGGACGGCTAAATTCACCCCTCCACTTT
TRBD2,TRBJ2-2,TRBV7-3,.,CASSPGLARAKGTGELFF,TGTGCCAGCAGCCCTGGACTAGCTCGGGCCAAGGGAACCGGGGAGCTGTTTTTT
TRBD2,TRBJ2-1,TRBV5-1,.,CASSPIAGVDNEQFF,TGCGCCAGCAGCCCCATCGCGGGGGTTGACAATGAGCAGTTCTTC
.,TRBJ2-3,TRBV11-2,.,CASSLDRDTQYF,TGTGCCAGCAGCTTAGATAGAGATACGCAGTATTTT
.,TRBJ1-4,TRBV2,.,CASTQRGQSNEKLFF,TGTGCCAGCACCCAACGAGGACAGTCTAATGAAAAACTGTTTTTT
.,TRBJ2-2,TRBV2,.,CASSEEAAGELFF,TGTGCCAGCAGTGAAGAGGCGGCCGGGGAGCTGTTTTTT
TRBD2,TRBJ2-3,TRBV5-1,.,CASTSTSGVTDTQYF,TGCGCCAGCACCTCGACTAGCGGGGTCACAGATACGCAGTATTTT
TRBD2,TRBJ2-5,TRBV6-5,.,CASKNSGGETQYF,TGTGCCAGCAAGAACTCGGGGGGGGAGACCCAGTACTTC
TRBD1,TRBJ2-7,TRBV4-1,.,CASSRTVPGTGAYEQYF,TGCGCCAGCAGCCGCACCGTCCCCGGGACAGGGGCCTACGAGCAGTACTTC
TRBD1,TRBJ1-2,TRBV27,.,CASRGLTGTGDNYGYTF,TGTGCCAGCAGGGGTTTGACAGGGACAGGGGACAACTATGGCTACACCTTC